The 22 T cell receptor beta chains presented below share a single source sample, sequenced in a study of cytomegalovirus exposure and HLA in healthy donors. PCR used 60 Vbeta primers and 13 Jbeta primers. TCRdb's table, derived via immunoSEQ multiplex PCR, lists solely in-frame clones and lacks some. The table shows about 170,000 clones, with approximately 86% occurring only once. Sample: PBMCs. These receptors all stem from a male donor in good health and CMV-seronegative.

The chain couples TRBV27 to TRBJ1-1; tentative D call: TRBD1 (5 bases). Germline V lookup: CDR1 MNHEY, CDR2 SMNVEV (reference sequence). The CDR3 totals 12 residues. The V gene lost 11 bases and the J gene lost 7 bases, with 17 bases spanning the gap. CDR3 DNA: TGTGCCTGTCTGGCTCAGGGCGGTGAAGCTTTCTTT. This sequence encodes CACLAQGGEAFF.

The chain has TRBV14 and TRBJ1-2; TRBD1 aligns across 8 bases. In germline, CDR1 is SGHDN, CDR2 FVKESK. There are 16 residues in the CDR3. V trimming: 1 base; J trimming: 4 bases; junction bases outside the gene matches: 8. The DNA for the CDR3 is TGTGCCAGCAGCCAAGTACCCCGGGACAGGCTCTATGGCTACACCTTC. This encodes CASSQVPRDRLYGYTF.

DNA of the CDR3: TGTGCCAGCGTCCGGGGTGGCTATGGCTACACCTTC. It codes for CASVRGGYGYTF. The J gene is TRBJ1-2, the V gene TRBV2; D gene uncertain. This CDR3 region has 12 residues. Germline CDR1 reads SNHLY; CDR2 reads FYNNEI. V was cut by 8 bases and J by 4 bases, with 11 bases left in between. Full variable domain (remainder filled in from reference TRBV2 and TRBJ1-2): EPEVTQTPSHQVTQMGQEVILRCVPISNHLYFYWYRQILGQKVEFLVSFYNNEISEKSEIFDDQFSVERPDGSNFTLKIRSTKLEDSAMYFCASVRGGYGYTFGSGTRLTVV.

The V gene is TRBV5-1, the J gene TRBJ2-7, with 9 positions matching TRBD2. Trimming at V came to 4 bases and at J to 0 bases, leaving 2 bases not matched to a gene. CDR3 length equals 14 residues. Germline values: CDR1 SGHRS, CDR2 YFSETQ. The CDR3 loop reads CASSERGDSYEQYF. Here the CDR3 DNA reads TGCGCCAGCAGCGAGCGGGGGGACTCCTACGAGCAGTACTTC.

V is TRBV5-1 and J is TRBJ2-7, with TRBD2 identical over 7 bases. There are 15 residues in the CDR3. V shed 1 base, J shed 6 bases, and the junction held 10 bases outside the gene matches. Looked up from germline, CDR1 is SGHRS and CDR2 is YFSETQ. CDR3 bases: TGCGCCAGCAGCTTGTTCGACCGGGGGGAGGGCGAGCAGTACTTC. Amino acids: CASSLFDRGEGEQYF.

The chain is built from TRBV6-5 and TRBJ1-2, with TRBD1 identical over 7 bases. The CDR3 loop spans 15 amino acids. The V and J ends lost 0 bases and 4 bases, in that order; junction bases with no gene match: 5. CDR1 and CDR2 (germline): MNHEY, SVGAGI. The CDR3 DNA reads as TGTGCCAGCAGTTACTCGAGATCAGGGGGCTATGGCTACACCTTC. Translating gives CASSYSRSGGYGYTF.

The rearrangement joins TRBV11-1 to TRBJ1-4, with D possibly TRBD1 on 6 matching bases. The CDR3 runs 14 residues. Trimming took off 5 bases at V and 4 bases at J, with 11 bases between the two ends. Germline loops: CDR1 SGHAT, CDR2 FQDESV (reference sequence). CDR3 bases: TGTGCCAGCAGCACGGGACAACGTAATGAAAAACTGTTTTTT. Residues: CASSTGQRNEKLFF.

The V and J genes are TRBV6-5 and TRBJ2-2, with D unclear. V lost 4 bases to trimming and J lost 0 bases, with 6 bases between them. Germline V gene lookup returns CDR1 MNHEY and CDR2 SVGAGI. The CDR3 spans 14 residues. CDR3 amino acids: CASSSFANTGELFF. In DNA form, the CDR3 reads TGTGCCAGCAGTTCGTTCGCGAACACCGGGGAGCTGTTTTTT.

The genes are TRBV5-6 and TRBJ1-4; D ambiguous. V was shortened by 4 bases and J by 2 bases, with 9 bases between the two germline ends. Germline CDR1 is SGHDT and CDR2 is YYEEEE. The CDR3 loop spans 14 amino acids. The CDR3: CASSTSVTNEKLFF. CDR3 coding DNA: TGTGCCAGCAGCACAAGTGTCACTAATGAAAAACTGTTTTTT.

With respect to this clone: At one end the junction does not follow the germline gene, possibly because of a read error. The chain joins TRBV7-9 to TRBJ2-2; D remains unclear. This CDR3 has 14 amino acids. Per germline, CDR1 SEHNR and CDR2 FQNEAQ (reference sequence). The CDR3 spells CSSSLEEFWGELFF. The CDR3 DNA is TGTTCCAGCAGCTTAGAGGAGTTCTGGGGGGAGCTGTTTTTT.

The CDR3 DNA is TGTGCCAGCAGCTTAAGCGCCGCGGCCGGGGAGCTGTTTTTT. It encodes CASSLSAAAGELFF. The gene calls are TRBV7-3 and TRBJ2-2; D not resolved. Germline V lookup: CDR1 SGHTA, CDR2 FQGTGA. The CDR3 loop spans 14 amino acids. V gave up 1 base and J gave up 6 bases, with 9 bases separating them.

A remark on this clone: One junction end does not reproduce the germline sequence, and a read error may be involved. V gene TRBV7-3 combines with J gene TRBJ2-7; D is perhaps TRBD2 (5 bases). The CDR3 totals 15 residues. Germline V gene lookup returns CDR1 SGHTA and CDR2 FQGTGA. In DNA, the CDR3 is TGTGCCAGCAGCCTAACTAGTACCTACGGGGACGAGCAGTACTTC. It yields the protein CASSLTSTYGDEQYF.

Comment on this clone: The junction and the germline gene differ at one end; a read error may be behind it. The genes are TRBV5-1 and TRBJ2-3, with D possibly matching TRBD2 (6 bases). There are 15 residues in the CDR3. Per germline, CDR1 SGHRS and CDR2 YFSETQ. The CDR3 DNA sequence: TGCGCCGGCAGCCGAGGCGGGGTTAGCACAGATACGCAGTATTTT. It translates to CAGSRGGVSTDTQYF.

V is TRBV14 and J is TRBJ2-7; D remains unclear. The CDR3 loop spans 12 amino acids. The ends were cut back, 3 bases at V and 3 bases at J, with 6 bases in the middle. Germline V lookup: CDR1 SGHDN, CDR2 FVKESK. CDR3 DNA: TGTGCCAGCAGCCAGCGCCGCTACGAGCAGTACTTC. Protein sequence: CASSQRRYEQYF.

V and J are TRBV7-9 and TRBJ2-3; 9 nucleotides align to TRBD2. The germline CDR1 and CDR2 sequences are SEHNR and FQNEAQ (reference sequence). V was pared by 3 bases and J by 2 bases, with 3 bases of the junction left unmatched. There are 15 residues in the CDR3. CDR3 amino acids: CASSFSGGPTDTQYF. The CDR3 bases are TGTGCCAGCAGCTTTAGCGGGGGACCCACAGATACGCAGTATTTT.

A single count supports this clone. J is TRBJ2-7 and V is TRBV6-6; maybe TRBD2 (6 bases). The CDR3 contains 14 residues. V lost 7 bases, J lost 4 bases, and 17 bases lay in between. CDR1 MNHNY and CDR2 SVGAGI come from the germline V gene (reference sequence). Here the CDR3 reads CASNKLAAVYEQYF. The CDR3 DNA follows: TGTGCCAGCAACAAACTAGCTGCCGTATACGAGCAGTACTTC.

The chain carries TRBV6-1 and TRBJ2-5; D possibly corresponds to TRBD2 (5 bases). The CDR3 is 14 residues long. In germline, CDR1 is MNHNS, CDR2 SASEGT. V dropped 2 bases and J dropped 6 bases, with 13 bases sitting between them. The CDR3 is CASSELRRSQTQYF. The DNA of the CDR3 is TGTGCCAGCAGTGAATTGAGGAGGTCGCAGACCCAGTACTTC.

This clone has more than one count but fewer than ten. The V and J genes are TRBV7-9 and TRBJ2-6, with D perhaps TRBD1 (6 bases). Germline assignment: CDR1 SEHNR and CDR2 FQNEAQ (reference sequence). The length of the CDR3 is 18 residues. The V gene lost 4 bases and the J gene lost 0 bases, with 16 bases spanning the gap. CDR3 amino acids: CASSSTRTVPSGANVLTF. The CDR3 DNA is TGTGCCAGCAGCTCCACCAGGACAGTTCCCTCTGGGGCCAACGTCCTGACTTTC.

The J gene is TRBJ1-6, the V gene TRBV6-6; 7 bases are shared with TRBD1. The CDR3 loop spans 14 amino acids. Germline-derived CDR1 and CDR2 are MNHNY and SVGAGI (reference sequence). The V gene end was trimmed by 6 bases and the J gene end by 6 bases; junction bases not matched to a gene: 5. In nucleotides, the CDR3 is TGTGCCAGCAGCACGGACAGGAGTAATTCACCCCTCCACTTT. Its protein is CASSTDRSNSPLHF.

This clone was picked up one time. The chain employs TRBV28 and TRBJ2-2; D remains ambiguous. The germline V and J ends were trimmed by 2 bases and 1 base, with 8 bases remaining between them. The CDR3 contains 15 residues. Germline CDR1 MDHEN, CDR2 SYDVKM. CDR3 nucleotide sequence: TGTGCCAGCAGTTTAGTAGCTTTGAACACCGGGGAGCTGTTTTTT. Its translation is CASSLVALNTGELFF. Full variable domain (outside the CDR3, taken from reference TRBV28 and TRBJ2-2): DVKVTQSSRYLVKRTGEKVFLECVQDMDHENMFWYRQDPGLGLRLIYFSYDVKMKEKGDIPEGYSVSREKKERFSLILESASTNQTSMYLCASSLVALNTGELFFGEGSRLTVL.

This chain joins TRBV2 and TRBJ2-3; 7 bases agree with TRBD2. Germline CDR1 and CDR2: SNHLY and FYNNEI. This CDR3 contains 16 residues. V trimming: 3 bases; J trimming: 3 bases; junction bases outside the gene matches: 9. The CDR3 sequence: CASSDVNKLATDTQYF. DNA of the CDR3: TGTGCCAGCAGTGACGTTAATAAACTAGCGACAGATACGCAGTATTTT.

Concerning this clone itself: An end of the junction does not agree with germline; a read error may underlie this. The gene calls are TRBV7-9 and TRBJ2-7; a possible D gene is TRBD1 (6 bases). Looked up from germline, CDR1 is SEHNR and CDR2 is FQNEAQ (reference sequence). The CDR3 runs to 14 residues. CDR3 residues: CSSSLEQGLDEQYF. CDR3 DNA sequence: TGTTCCAGCAGCTTAGAACAGGGTTTGGACGAGCAGTACTTC. The complete variable domain, with remaining parts taken from reference TRBV7-9 and TRBJ2-7, reads DTGVSQNPRHKITKRGQNVTFRCDPISEHNRLYWYRQTLGQGPEFLTYFQNEAQLEKSRLLSDRFSAERPKGSFSTLEIQRTEQGDSAMYLCSSSLEQGLDEQYFGPGTRLTVT.